This TCR beta chain was sequenced in a study of T cell clones after liver transplantation. Assay used: immunoSEQ multiplex PCR; TCRdb lists only in-frame clones, some missing. The table includes about 20,000 clones, over 85% detected once. The germline V gene has CDR1 SGHRS and CDR2 YFSETQ. The V gene lost 1 base and the J gene lost 0 bases, with 8 bases spanning the gap. The CDR3 is made up of 14 amino acids. This TCR was sampled from a human patient who received a liver transplant. Some T cells may be transferred from the graft donor. This chain connects TRBV5-1 to TRBJ2-7, with D uncertain. Sample: CD8+ T cells from blood, taken around 25 months after liver transplant. CDR3 sequence reads: CASSLQTPSYEQYF. For the CDR3, the DNA is TGCGCCAGCAGCTTGCAGACACCCTCCTACGAGCAGTACTTC.